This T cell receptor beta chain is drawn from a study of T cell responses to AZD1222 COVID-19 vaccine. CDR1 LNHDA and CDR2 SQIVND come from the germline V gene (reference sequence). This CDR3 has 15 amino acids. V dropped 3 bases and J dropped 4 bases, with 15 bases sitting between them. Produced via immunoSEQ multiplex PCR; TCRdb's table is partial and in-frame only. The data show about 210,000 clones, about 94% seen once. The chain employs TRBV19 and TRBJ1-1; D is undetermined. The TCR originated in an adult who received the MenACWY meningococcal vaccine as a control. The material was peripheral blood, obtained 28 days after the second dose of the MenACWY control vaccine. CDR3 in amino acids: CASSINEATSTEAFF. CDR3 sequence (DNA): TGTGCCAGTAGTATTAATGAGGCGACGAGCACTGAAGCTTTCTTT.